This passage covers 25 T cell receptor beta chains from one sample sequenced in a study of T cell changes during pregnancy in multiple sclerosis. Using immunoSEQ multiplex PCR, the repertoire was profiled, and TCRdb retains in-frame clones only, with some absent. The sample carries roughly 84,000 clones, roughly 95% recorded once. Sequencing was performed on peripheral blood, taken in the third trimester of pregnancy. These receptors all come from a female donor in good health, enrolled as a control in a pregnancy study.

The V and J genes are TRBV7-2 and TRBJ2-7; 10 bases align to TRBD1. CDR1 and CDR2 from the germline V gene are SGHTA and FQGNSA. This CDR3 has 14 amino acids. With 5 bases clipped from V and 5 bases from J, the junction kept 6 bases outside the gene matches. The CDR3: CASSPRDRGNEQYF. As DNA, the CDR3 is TGTGCCAGCAGCCCACGGGACAGGGGAAACGAGCAGTACTTC.

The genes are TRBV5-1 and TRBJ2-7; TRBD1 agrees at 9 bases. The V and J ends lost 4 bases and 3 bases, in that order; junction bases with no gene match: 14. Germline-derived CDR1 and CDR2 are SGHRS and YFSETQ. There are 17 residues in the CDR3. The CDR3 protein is CASSPEQGAPLYYEQYF. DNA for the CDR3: TGCGCCAGCAGCCCGGAACAGGGGGCGCCTCTCTACTACGAGCAGTACTTC.

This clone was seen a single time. CDR3 residues: CASSLSLGLGPEQYF. The CDR3, as DNA: TGTGCCAGCAGTTTATCCCTGGGACTAGGCCCCGAGCAGTACTTC. J is TRBJ2-7 and V is TRBV28, with 8 bases matching TRBD2. In germline, CDR1 is MDHEN, CDR2 SYDVKM. J gave up 6 bases and V 1 base, and 8 bases lay outside the gene matches. CDR3 length equals 15 residues.

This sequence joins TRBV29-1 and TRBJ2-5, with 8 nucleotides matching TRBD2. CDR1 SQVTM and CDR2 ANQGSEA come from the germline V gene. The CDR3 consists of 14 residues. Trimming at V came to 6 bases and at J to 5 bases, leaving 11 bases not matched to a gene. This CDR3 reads CSVAGGGSGETQYF. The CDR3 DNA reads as TGCAGCGTCGCGGGGGGAGGGAGCGGGGAGACCCAGTACTTC.

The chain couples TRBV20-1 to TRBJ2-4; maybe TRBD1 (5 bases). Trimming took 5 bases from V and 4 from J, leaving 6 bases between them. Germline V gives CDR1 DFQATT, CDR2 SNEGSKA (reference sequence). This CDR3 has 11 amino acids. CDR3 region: CSAYRKNIQYF. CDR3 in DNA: TGCAGTGCTTACAGGAAAAACATTCAGTACTTC.

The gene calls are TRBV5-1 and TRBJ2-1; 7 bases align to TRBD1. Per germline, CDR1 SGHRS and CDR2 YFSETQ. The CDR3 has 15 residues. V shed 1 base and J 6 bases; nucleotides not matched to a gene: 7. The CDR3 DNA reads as TGCGCCAGCAGCTTGTCTGGGGACAGAGTCAATGAGCAGTTCTTC. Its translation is CASSLSGDRVNEQFF.

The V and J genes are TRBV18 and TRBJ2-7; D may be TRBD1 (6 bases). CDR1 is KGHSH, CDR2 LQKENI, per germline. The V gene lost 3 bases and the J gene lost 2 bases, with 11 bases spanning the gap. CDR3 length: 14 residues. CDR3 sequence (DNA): TGTGCCAGCTCACCGAGGACAGCCACCTACGAGCAGTACTTC. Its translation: CASSPRTATYEQYF. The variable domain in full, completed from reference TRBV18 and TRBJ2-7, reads NAGVMQNPRHLVRRRGQEARLRCSPMKGHSHVYWYRQLPEEGLKFMVYLQKENIIDESGMPKERFSAEFPKEGPSILRIQQVVRGDSAAYFCASSPRTATYEQYFGPGTRLTVT.

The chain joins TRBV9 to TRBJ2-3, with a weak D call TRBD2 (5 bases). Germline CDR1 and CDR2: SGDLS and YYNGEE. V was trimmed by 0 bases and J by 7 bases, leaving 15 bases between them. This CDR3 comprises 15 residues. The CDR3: CASSVDGGSPYTQYF. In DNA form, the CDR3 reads TGTGCCAGCAGCGTAGACGGAGGATCCCCGTATACGCAGTATTTT. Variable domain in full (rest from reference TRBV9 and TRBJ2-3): DSGVTQTPKHLITATGQRVTLRCSPRSGDLSVYWYQQSLDQGLQFLIQYYNGEERAKGNILERFSAQQFPDLHSELNLSSLELGDSALYFCASSVDGGSPYTQYFGPGTRLTVL.

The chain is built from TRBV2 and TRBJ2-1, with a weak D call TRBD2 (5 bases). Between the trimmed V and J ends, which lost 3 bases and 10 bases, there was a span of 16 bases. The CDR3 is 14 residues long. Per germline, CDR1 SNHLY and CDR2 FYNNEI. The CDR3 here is CASSDIGPSGEQFF. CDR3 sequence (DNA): TGTGCCAGCAGTGATATTGGGCCCTCGGGAGAGCAGTTCTTC. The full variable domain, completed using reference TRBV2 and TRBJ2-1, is EPEVTQTPSHQVTQMGQEVILRCVPISNHLYFYWYRQILGQKVEFLVSFYNNEISEKSEIFDDQFSVERPDGSNFTLKIRSTKLEDSAMYFCASSDIGPSGEQFFGPGTRLTVL.

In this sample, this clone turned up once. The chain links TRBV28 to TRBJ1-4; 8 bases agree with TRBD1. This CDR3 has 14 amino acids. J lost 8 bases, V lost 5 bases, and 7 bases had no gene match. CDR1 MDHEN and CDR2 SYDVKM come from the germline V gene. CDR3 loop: CASSPGQELEKLFF. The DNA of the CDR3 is TGTGCCAGCAGTCCGGGACAGGAGCTGGAAAAACTGTTTTTT.

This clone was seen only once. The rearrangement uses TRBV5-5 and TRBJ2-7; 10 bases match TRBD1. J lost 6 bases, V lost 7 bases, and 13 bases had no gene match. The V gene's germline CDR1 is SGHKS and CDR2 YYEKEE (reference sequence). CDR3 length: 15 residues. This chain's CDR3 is CASLGPGTGAAEQYF. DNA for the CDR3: TGTGCCAGCTTGGGGCCCGGGACAGGGGCCGCCGAGCAGTACTTC.

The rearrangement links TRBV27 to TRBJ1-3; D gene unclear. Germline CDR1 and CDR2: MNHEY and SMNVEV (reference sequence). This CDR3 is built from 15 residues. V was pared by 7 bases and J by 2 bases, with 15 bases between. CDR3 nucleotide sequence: TGTGCCAGCATTGGTGACTACCCGACTGGAAACACCATATATTTT. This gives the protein CASIGDYPTGNTIYF.

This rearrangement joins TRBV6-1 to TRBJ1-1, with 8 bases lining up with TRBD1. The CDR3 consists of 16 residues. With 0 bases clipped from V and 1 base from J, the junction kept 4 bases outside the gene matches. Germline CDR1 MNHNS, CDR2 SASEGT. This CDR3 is CASSEASGTGNTEAFF. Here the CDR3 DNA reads TGTGCCAGCAGTGAAGCCTCCGGGACAGGGAACACTGAAGCTTTCTTT.

The chain's CDR3 is CASSLLTSRNEQFF. For the CDR3, the DNA is TGTGCCAGCAGTTTACTGACTAGCAGGAATGAGCAGTTCTTC. This chain connects TRBV28 to TRBJ2-1; 7 bases are a match to TRBD2. This CDR3 region has 14 residues. After removal of 2 bases from V and 7 bases from J, the junction contained 5 bases not matched to a gene. Germline assignment: CDR1 MDHEN and CDR2 SYDVKM.

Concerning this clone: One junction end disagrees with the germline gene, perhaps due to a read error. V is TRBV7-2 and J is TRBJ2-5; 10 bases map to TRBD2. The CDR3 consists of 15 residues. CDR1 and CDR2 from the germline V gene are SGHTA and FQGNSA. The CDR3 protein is CASSRTSGDQEAQYF. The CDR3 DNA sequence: TGTGCCAGCAGCAGGACTAGCGGAGACCAAGAGGCCCAGTACTTC.

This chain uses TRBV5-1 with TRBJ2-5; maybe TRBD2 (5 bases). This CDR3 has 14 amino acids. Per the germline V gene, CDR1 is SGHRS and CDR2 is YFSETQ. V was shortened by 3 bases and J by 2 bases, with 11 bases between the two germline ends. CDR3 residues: CASSSGLNQETQYF. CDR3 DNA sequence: TGCGCCAGCAGCTCTGGACTGAATCAAGAGACCCAGTACTTC.

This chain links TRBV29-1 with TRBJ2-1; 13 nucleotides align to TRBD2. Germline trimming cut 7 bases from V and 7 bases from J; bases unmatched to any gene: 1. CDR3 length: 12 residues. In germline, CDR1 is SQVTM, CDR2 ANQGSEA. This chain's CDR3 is CSGGLAGNEQFF. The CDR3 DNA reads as TGCAGCGGGGGACTAGCGGGGAATGAGCAGTTCTTC.

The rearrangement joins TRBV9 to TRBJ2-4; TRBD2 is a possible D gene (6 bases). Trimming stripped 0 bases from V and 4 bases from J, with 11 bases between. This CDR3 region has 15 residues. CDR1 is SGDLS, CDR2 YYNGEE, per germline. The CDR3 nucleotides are TGTGCCAGCAGCGTAGGGGGGGTTCAAAAAAACATTCAGTACTTC. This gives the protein CASSVGGVQKNIQYF.

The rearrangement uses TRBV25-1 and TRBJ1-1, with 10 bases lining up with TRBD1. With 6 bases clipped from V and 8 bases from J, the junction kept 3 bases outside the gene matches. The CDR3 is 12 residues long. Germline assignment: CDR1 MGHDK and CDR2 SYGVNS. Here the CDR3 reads CASSATGGEAFF. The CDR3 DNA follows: TGTGCCAGCAGCGCGACAGGGGGCGAAGCTTTCTTT.

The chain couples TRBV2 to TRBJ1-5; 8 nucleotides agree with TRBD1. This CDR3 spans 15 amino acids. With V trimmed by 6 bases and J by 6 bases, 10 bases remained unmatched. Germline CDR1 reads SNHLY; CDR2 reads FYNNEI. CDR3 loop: CASRRQGKDGQPQHF. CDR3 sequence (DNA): TGTGCCAGCAGGAGACAGGGGAAGGACGGTCAGCCCCAGCATTTT.

CDR3 in amino acids: CASSDLAGVYYEQYF. The DNA for the CDR3 is TGTGCCAGCAGTGATTTAGCGGGAGTGTACTACGAGCAGTACTTC. The chain combines TRBV28 with TRBJ2-7; the match to TRBD2 covers 9 bases. The CDR3 runs to 15 residues. Germline-derived CDR1 and CDR2 are MDHEN and SYDVKM. V dropped 5 bases and J dropped 3; count of bases not matched to a gene: 8.

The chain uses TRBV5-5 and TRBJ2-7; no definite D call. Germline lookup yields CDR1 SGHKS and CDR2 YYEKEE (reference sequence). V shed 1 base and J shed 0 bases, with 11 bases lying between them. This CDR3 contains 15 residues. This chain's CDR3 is CASSLQLRRSYEQYF. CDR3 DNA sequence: TGTGCCAGCAGCTTGCAACTCAGGCGCTCCTACGAGCAGTACTTC.

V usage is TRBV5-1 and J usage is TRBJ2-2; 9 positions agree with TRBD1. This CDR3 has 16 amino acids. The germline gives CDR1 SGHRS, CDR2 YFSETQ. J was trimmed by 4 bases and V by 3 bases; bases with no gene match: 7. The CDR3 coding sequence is TGCGCCAGCAGCTCCCCCGGGACAGGGTTCACCGGGGAGCTGTTTTTT. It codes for CASSSPGTGFTGELFF.

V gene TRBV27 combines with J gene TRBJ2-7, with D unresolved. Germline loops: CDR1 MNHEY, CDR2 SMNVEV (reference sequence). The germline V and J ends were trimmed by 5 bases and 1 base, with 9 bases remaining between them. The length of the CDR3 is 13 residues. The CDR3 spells CASSIYKSYEQYF. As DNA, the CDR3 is TGTGCCAGCAGTATTTACAAATCCTACGAGCAGTACTTC.

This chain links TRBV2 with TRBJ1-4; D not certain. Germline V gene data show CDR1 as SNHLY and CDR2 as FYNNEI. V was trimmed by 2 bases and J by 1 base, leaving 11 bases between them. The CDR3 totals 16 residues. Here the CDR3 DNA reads TGTGCCAGCAGTGAAAGACACCCAGGAACTAATGAAAAACTGTTTTTT. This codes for CASSERHPGTNEKLFF.